What follows is one T cell receptor (beta chain) and its context. Its antigen is not identified. Trimming took 7 bases from V and 7 from J, leaving 10 bases between them. Per germline, CDR1 MDHEN and CDR2 SYDVKM. The CDR3 totals 11 residues. Caucasian adults residing in Nashville, Tennessee made up all the donors. From CD4+ cells came CD45RA+ naive and CD45RA-negative memory subsets. These data belong to a study of shared clonotypes between healthy human individuals. Study summary: The donor pool was made up of a couple of women and a few men aged 18 to 49.

This table comes from immunoSEQ multiplex PCR, and its TCRdb copy is limited to in-frame clones, with some not included. The sample lists 2,500,000 or so clones, 90% to 95% occurring once. Study-level points and caveats: Compared with clonotypes that all four donors shared, non-shared clonotypes had lower generation probabilities.

The sequenced sample consisted of naive CD4+ T cells from PBMCs. Sample subset: CD45RA+ positively selected. The TCR originated in a man aged 18 to 30 in good health. Some clones in this sample may be carry-over from other donors' samples. V gene TRBV28 combines with J gene TRBJ1-1; D gene unclear. The CDR3 coding sequence is TGTGCCAGCACCTCTAACTTTGAAGCTTTCTTT. It encodes CASTSNFEAFF.